The TCR beta chain under discussion was sequenced for a study of read filtering for tumor transcriptome and immune sequencing. Study overall: The cohort had around 18 men and over twelve women aged about 47 to 90, mean about 66 years. Per sample, TCR-region reads ranged about 3.5 to 11 million by IR-seq, roughly 80 to 1,300 by RNA-seq.

The CDR3 has 16 residues. Per germline, CDR1 MNHEY and CDR2 SMNVEV (reference sequence). Trimming cost V 7 bases and J 4 bases; bases outside gene matches: 13. The library was built from around 0.4 ug RNA with molecular barcoded adaptors for alpha/delta and beta/gamma chains. From the reads, TCRdb called clonotypes with MiXCR, one entry per CDR3 protein. The sample has some 140,000 distinct CDR3 sequences, about 12% seen once. Study results and caveats: Dropping single-read clonotypes raised IR-seq and RNA-seq shared-clonotype correlation.

This clonotype was seen repeatedly, ten times or more. No antigen is known for it. The TCR comes from a donor aged 40 or over with multiple myeloma. The sequenced sample was a population of CD138-negative cells sorted from bone marrow. The J gene is TRBJ2-1, the V gene TRBV27, with TRBD1 matching 7 bases. CDR3 amino acids: CASKGAPFELYNEQFF. The CDR3 region has the DNA TGTGCCAGCAAGGGGGCACCTTTCGAACTTTACAATGAGCAGTTCTTC.